This TCR beta chain was identified in a study of PD-L1 blockade in urothelial cancer. On the study more broadly: Blood gave a median about 140,000 T cells. Study-level results: When pretreatment blood TCR clonality was below the median, it predicted better survival.

In the case of this clone: What it recognizes is unknown.

CDR1 LNHDA and CDR2 SQIVND come from the germline V gene (reference sequence). Unmatched junction bases numbered 11, after V lost 4 bases and J lost 2 bases. The CDR3 is 17 amino acids. The time point was: pretreatment peripheral blood. The assay was immunoSEQ multiplex PCR, and TCRdb's table has in-frame clones only and misses some. This repertoire shows some 53,000 clones, approximately 77% found once; its top ten account for 4%. The gene calls are TRBV19 and TRBJ2-3, with 8 bases identical to TRBD1. The sample in question was PBMCs, obtained around atezolizumab (anti-PD-L1) treatment. The receptor was isolated from a man between 65 and 85 years old with urothelial cancer. DNA of the CDR3: TGTGCCAGTAGTAGAAAAGGCAGGGGGCTATCCACAGATACGCAGTATTTT. Protein sequence: CASSRKGRGLSTDTQYF.